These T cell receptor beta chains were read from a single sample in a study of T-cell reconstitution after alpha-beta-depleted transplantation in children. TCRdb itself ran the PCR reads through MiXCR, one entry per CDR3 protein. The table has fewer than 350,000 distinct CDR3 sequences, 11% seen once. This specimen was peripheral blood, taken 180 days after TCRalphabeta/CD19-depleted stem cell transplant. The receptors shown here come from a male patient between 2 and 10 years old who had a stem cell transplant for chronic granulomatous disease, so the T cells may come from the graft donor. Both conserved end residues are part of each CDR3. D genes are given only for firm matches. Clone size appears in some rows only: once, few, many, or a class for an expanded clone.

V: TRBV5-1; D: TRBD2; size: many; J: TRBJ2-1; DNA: TGCGCCAGCAGAGGACTAGCGGGAGGGCAGGATGAGCAGTTCTTC; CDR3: CASRGLAGGQDEQFF
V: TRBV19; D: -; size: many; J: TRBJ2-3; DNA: TGTGCCAGTAGTATGTCTGATACGCAGTATTTT; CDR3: CASSMSDTQYF
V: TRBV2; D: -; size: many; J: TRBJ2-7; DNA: TGTGCCAGCAGTGGGAATTCGGAGCAGTACTTC; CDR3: CASSGNSEQYF
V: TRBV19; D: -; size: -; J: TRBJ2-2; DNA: TGTGCCAGTACCCACTACACCGGGGAGCTGTTTTTT; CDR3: CASTHYTGELFF
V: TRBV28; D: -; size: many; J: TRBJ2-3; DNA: TGTGCCAGCAGTTCCATTAGCGGTACAGATACGCAGTATTTT; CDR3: CASSSISGTDTQYF
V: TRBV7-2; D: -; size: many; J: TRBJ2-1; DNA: TGTGCCAGCAGCCACCGAGGCGGGGGCCTCTCCTACAATGAGCAGTTCTTC; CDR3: CASSHRGGGLSYNEQFF
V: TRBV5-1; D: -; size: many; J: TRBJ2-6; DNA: TGCGCCAGCCGAAGGCTCGTCCCTAGCTCTGGGGCCAACGTCCTGACTTTC; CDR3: CASRRLVPSSGANVLTF
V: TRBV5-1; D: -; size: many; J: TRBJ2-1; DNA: TGCGCCAGCAGCGGGCAGGGGTTCATCAATGAGCAGTTCTTC; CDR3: CASSGQGFINEQFF
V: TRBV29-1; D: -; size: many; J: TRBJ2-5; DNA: TGCAGCGTCGGCGGACTTAAAGAGACCCAGTACTTC; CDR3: CSVGGLKETQYF
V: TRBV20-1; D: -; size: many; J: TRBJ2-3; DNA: TGCAGTGCTAGAACCGGGATTAGCACAGATACGCAGTATTTT; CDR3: CSARTGISTDTQYF
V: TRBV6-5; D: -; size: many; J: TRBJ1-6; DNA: TGTGCCAGCAGTTATCAAGGGGGGAGTTCACCCCTCCACTTT; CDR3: CASSYQGGSSPLHF
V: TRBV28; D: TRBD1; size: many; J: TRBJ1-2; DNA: TGTGCCAGCAACGCGAGCAACAGGGGAAATTATGGCTACACCTTC; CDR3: CASNASNRGNYGYTF
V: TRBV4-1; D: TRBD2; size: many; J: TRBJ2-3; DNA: TGCGCCAGCAGCCAAGAAAGCCTAGCGGGAGCGTGGACAGATACGCAGTATTTT; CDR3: CASSQESLAGAWTDTQYF
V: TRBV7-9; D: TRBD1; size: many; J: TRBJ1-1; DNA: TGTGCCAGCAGTTCCCAGGGGGCCAAGAACACTGAAGCTTTCTTT; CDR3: CASSSQGAKNTEAFF
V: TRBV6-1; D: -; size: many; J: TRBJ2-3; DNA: TGTGCCAGCAAATCCTACAGGCTACGCACAGATACGCAGTATTTT; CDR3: CASKSYRLRTDTQYF
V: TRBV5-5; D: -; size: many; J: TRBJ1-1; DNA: TGTGCCAGCAGCTTGGCCGGGTTCCAAGCGGCTTTCTTT; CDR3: CASSLAGFQAAFF
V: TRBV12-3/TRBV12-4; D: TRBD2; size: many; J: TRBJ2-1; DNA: TGTGCCAGCAGTTTAGCCCCATTTAGCGGGACGAGGGGTGAGCAGTTCTTC; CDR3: CASSLAPFSGTRGEQFF
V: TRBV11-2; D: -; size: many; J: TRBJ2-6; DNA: TGTGCCAGCAGCTTACAAATCCCCGGGGCCAACGTCCTGACTTTC; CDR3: CASSLQIPGANVLTF
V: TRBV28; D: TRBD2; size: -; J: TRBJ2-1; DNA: TGTGCCAGCATTCTGGGACTAGCGGGAGGAAATGAGCAGTTCTTC; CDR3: CASILGLAGGNEQFF
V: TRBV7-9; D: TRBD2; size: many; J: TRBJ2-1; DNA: TGTGCCAGCAGCCCCTCGCGGGCGGGAGCCTACAATGAGCAGTTCTTC; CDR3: CASSPSRAGAYNEQFF
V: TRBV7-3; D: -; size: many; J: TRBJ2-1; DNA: TGTGCCAGCAGCTCGACCGGGTCTAGTTCGCAGTTCTTC; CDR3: CASSSTGSSSQFF
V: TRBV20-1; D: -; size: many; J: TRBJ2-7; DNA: TGCAGTGCTAGAGATCCAACCGTTTCTTCCTACGAGCAGTACTTC; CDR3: CSARDPTVSSYEQYF
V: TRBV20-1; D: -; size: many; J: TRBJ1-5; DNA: TGCAGTGCTAGAACCGGGGTCCCCGGACCCCCGCAGCCCCAGCATTTT; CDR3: CSARTGVPGPPQPQHF
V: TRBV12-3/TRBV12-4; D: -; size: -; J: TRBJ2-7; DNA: TGTGCCAGCAGTTTTAGTCGCGGCTCCTACGAGCAGTACTTC; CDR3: CASSFSRGSYEQYF
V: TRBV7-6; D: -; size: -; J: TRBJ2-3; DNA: TGTGCCAGCAGCTTAGGAAGGTCTAGCACAGATACGCAGTATTTT; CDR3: CASSLGRSSTDTQYF
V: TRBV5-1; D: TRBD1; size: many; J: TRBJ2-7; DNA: TGCGCCAGCCGACAGGGGGGACCCTCCTACGAGCAGTACTTC; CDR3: CASRQGGPSYEQYF
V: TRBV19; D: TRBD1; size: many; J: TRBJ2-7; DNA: TGTGCCAGTAGCCGGACAGGGGCGACCTACGAGCAGTACTTC; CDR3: CASSRTGATYEQYF
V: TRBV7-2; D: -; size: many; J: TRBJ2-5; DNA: TGTGCCAGCAGGCCTTCAATAGCGGAGACCCAGTACTTC; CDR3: CASRPSIAETQYF
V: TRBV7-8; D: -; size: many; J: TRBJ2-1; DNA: TGTGCCAGCAGCTTTTTGGCGGGGGCCGACGGTGAGCAGTTCTTC; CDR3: CASSFLAGADGEQFF
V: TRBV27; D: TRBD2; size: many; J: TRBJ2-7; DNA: TGTGCCACCAAGACTAGCGGGAGATCGGACGAGCAGTACTTC; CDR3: CATKTSGRSDEQYF
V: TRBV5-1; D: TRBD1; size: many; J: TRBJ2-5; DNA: TGCGCCAGCAGCTTGCCCCGGACAGGGGAGACCCAGTACTTC; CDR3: CASSLPRTGETQYF
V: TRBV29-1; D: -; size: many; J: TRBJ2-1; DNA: TGCAGCGTCGGGCAGCGCCCCGGCGATGAGCAGTTCTTC; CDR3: CSVGQRPGDEQFF
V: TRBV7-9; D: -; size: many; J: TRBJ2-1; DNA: TGTGCCAGCAGCTGGTGGTGGCATTACAATGAGCAGTTCTTC; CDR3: CASSWWWHYNEQFF
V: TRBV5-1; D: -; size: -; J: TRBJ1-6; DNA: TGCGCCAGCAGCTTGGAGGGTCCGGTTAATTCACCCCTCCACTTT; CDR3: CASSLEGPVNSPLHF
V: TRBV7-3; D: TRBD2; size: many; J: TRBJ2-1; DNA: TGTGCCAGCAGCTCCCCGCGGGGGGCCTCCTACAATGAGCAGTTCTTC; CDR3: CASSSPRGASYNEQFF
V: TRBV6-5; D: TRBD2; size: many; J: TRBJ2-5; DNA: TGTGCCAGCAGTTACCACCGGGGGGTAGCGGGGGGGCAGGAGACCCAGTACTTC; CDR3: CASSYHRGVAGGQETQYF
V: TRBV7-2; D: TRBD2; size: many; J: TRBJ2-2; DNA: TGTGCCAGCAGCACCCGACTAGCGGCGAACACCGGGGAGCTGTTTTTT; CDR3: CASSTRLAANTGELFF
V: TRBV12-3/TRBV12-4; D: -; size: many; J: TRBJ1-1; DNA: TGTGCCAGCAGTTTATTTCGGGCTGAAGCTTTCTTT; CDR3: CASSLFRAEAFF
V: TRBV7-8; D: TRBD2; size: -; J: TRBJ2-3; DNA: TGTGCCAGCAGCTTAATTAGCGGGACAACCACAGATACGCAGTATTTT; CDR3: CASSLISGTTTDTQYF
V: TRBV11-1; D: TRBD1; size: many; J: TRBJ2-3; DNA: TGTGCCAGCAGCTTAACGGACAGGCTCCCATCAAGACGGGGCACAGATACGCAGTATTTT; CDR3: CASSLTDRLPSRRGTDTQYF
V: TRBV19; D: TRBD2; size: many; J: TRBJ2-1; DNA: TGTGCCAGTACCTCGGGACTAGCGGGAGGGCCTTCCTACAATGAGCAGTTCTTC; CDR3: CASTSGLAGGPSYNEQFF
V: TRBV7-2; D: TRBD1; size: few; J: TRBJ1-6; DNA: TGTGCCAGCAACATTCGACAGGGCTCCTATAATTCACCCCTCCACTTT; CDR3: CASNIRQGSYNSPLHF
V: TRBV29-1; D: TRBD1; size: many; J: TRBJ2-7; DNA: TGCAGCGTTCCAAGCCAGGGACAGGGTGGATACGAGCAGTACTTC; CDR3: CSVPSQGQGGYEQYF
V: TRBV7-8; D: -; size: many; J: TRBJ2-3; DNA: TGTGCCAGCAGCTTAGACAGGCTGGATACGCAGTATTTT; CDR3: CASSLDRLDTQYF
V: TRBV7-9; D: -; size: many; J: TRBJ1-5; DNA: TGTGCCAGCAGCTTAGGACAGTACAATCAGCCCCAGCATTTT; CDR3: CASSLGQYNQPQHF